The source of this TCR beta chain is a study of blood T cell repertoires in COVID-19. The data were produced by immunoSEQ multiplex PCR, yet TCRdb's version contains in-frame clones alone and is incomplete. The data show 140,000 or so clones, over 70% seen once. Germline values: CDR1 LGHDT, CDR2 YNNKEL (reference sequence). With 0 bases removed from V and 7 bases from J, the gap between germline ends came to 15 bases. The CDR3 is made up of 15 amino acids. The clonotype originates from a man aged 65-85 years who had recovered from COVID-19. The specimen was peripheral blood. The chain recombines TRBV3-1 (or the pseudogene TRBV3-2) with TRBJ1-2; a weak D match, TRBD1 (5 bases). CDR3 residues: CASSQDFEGARGYTF. The CDR3 DNA follows: TGTGCCAGCAGCCAAGATTTTGAAGGGGCCCGTGGCTACACCTTC.